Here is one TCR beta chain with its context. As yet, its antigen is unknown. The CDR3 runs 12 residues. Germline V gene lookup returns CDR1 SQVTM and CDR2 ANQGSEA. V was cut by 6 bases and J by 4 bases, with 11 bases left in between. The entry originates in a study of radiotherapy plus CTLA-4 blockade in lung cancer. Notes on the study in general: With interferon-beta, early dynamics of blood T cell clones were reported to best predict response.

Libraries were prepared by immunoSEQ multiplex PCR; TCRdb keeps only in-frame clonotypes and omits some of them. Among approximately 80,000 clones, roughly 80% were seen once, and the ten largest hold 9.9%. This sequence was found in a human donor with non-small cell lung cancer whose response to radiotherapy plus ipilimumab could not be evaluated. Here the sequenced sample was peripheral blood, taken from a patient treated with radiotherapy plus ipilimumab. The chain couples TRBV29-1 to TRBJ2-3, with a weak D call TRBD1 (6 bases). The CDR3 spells CSVDTGSDTQYF. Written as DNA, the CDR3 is TGCAGCGTGGATACAGGGTCAGATACGCAGTATTTT.